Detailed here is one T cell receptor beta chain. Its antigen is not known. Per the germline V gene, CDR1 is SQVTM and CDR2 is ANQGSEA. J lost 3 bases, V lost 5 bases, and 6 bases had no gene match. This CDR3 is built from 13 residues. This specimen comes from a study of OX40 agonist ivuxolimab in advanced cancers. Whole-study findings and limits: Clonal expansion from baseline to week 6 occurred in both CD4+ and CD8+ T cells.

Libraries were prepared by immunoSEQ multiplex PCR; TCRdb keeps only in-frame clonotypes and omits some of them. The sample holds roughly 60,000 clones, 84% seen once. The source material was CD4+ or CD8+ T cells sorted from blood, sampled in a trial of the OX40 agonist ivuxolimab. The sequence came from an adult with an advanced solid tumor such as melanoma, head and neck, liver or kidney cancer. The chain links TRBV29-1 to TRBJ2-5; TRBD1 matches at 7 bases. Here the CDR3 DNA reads TGCAGCGTTTCAACACAGGGGAAAGAGACCCAGTACTTC. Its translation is CSVSTQGKETQYF.